Given below is one TCR beta chain in context. Authors' methods: The authors estimated nucleated cell counts from reference gene primer amplification. This table comes from immunoSEQ multiplex PCR, and its TCRdb copy is limited to in-frame clones, with some not included. V and J calls plus clone size are reproduced from that table; the DNA served to infer D and trimming. This sample carries 250,000 to 350,000 clones, about 88% of them seen once, and the ten largest clones take around 11%. These data belong to a study of blood T cell repertoires in COVID-19. Turning to the study itself: The United States, Italy and Spain were the sources of the acute and convalescent COVID-19 samples.

Trimming removed 4 bases from V and 3 bases from J; junction bases left unmatched: 6. CDR1 SGHKS and CDR2 YYEKEE come from the germline V gene (reference sequence). The CDR3 loop spans 15 amino acids. This chain connects TRBV5-5 to TRBJ2-1; 8 nucleotides agree with TRBD2. This clonotype was obtained from a woman aged 25 to 45 with COVID-19, enrolled during active disease. Sequencing was done on a sample of peripheral blood. CDR3 coding DNA: TGTGCCAGCAGCCACGGGGGACTAGGCTACAATGAGCAGTTCTTC. Its protein is CASSHGGLGYNEQFF.